The 24 T cell receptor beta chains presented below share a single source sample, sequenced in a study of OX40 agonist ivuxolimab in advanced cancers. The repertoire was sequenced with immunoSEQ multiplex PCR; TCRdb's copy has only in-frame clones and lacks some. The data show some 85,000 clones, 80% to 90% seen once. Material: CD4+ or CD8+ T cells sorted from blood, obtained in a trial of the OX40 agonist ivuxolimab. Receptors originate from an adult with an advanced solid tumor such as melanoma, head and neck, liver or kidney cancer.

The V call is TRBV7-2, the J call TRBJ2-1; D might be TRBD2 (6 bases). Germline V gene lookup returns CDR1 SGHTA and CDR2 FQGNSA. V shed 6 bases and J shed 2 bases, with 14 bases lying between them. This CDR3 has 15 amino acids. CDR3 sequence reads: CASRPASETYNEQFF. CDR3 coding DNA: TGTGCCAGCAGACCGGCTAGCGAAACCTACAATGAGCAGTTCTTC.

J is TRBJ1-1 and V is TRBV6-1, with TRBD1 identical over 10 bases. Losses at the gene ends were 9 bases for V and 4 bases for J; bases not matched to a gene: 8. From germline, CDR1 is MNHNS and CDR2 SASEGT. CDR3 length: 14 residues. CDR3 sequence reads: CASDGQGGITEAFF. Here the CDR3 DNA reads TGTGCCAGTGACGGACAGGGGGGGATCACTGAAGCTTTCTTT.

The CDR3: CASSGSGLSEQYF. DNA of the CDR3: TGTGCCAGCAGCGGGTCGGGATTGAGCGAGCAGTACTTC. V usage is TRBV14 and J usage is TRBJ2-7, with D tentatively TRBD2 (5 bases). The CDR3 totals 13 residues. Germline V lookup: CDR1 SGHDN, CDR2 FVKESK. Trimming took 5 bases from V and 6 from J, leaving 14 bases between them.

This clone has just one count. This chain joins TRBV18 and TRBJ2-1, with 7 bases fitting TRBD2. The length of the CDR3 is 13 residues. V lost 6 bases and J lost 5; bases outside the gene matches: 4. CDR1 is KGHSH and CDR2 is LQKENI in the germline V gene. The CDR3 nucleotides are TGTGCCAGCTCCCAAGGGAGGGACAATGAGCAGTTCTTC. Its protein product is CASSQGRDNEQFF.

This chain uses TRBV10-3 with TRBJ2-1, with TRBD1 matching 7 bases. Looked up from germline, CDR1 is ENHRY and CDR2 is SYGVKD. V lost 6 bases and J lost 5; bases outside the gene matches: 13. The CDR3 has 16 amino acids. Written as DNA, the CDR3 is TGTGCCATCAGAACCCTCCGACAGGGTGGGGACAATGAGCAGTTCTTC. It codes for CAIRTLRQGGDNEQFF.

This chain joins TRBV6-6 and TRBJ1-4; tentative D call: TRBD1 (5 bases). The length of the CDR3 is 16 residues. Germline V gene data show CDR1 as MNHNY and CDR2 as SVGAGI (reference sequence). Deletions cut 2 bases from V and 3 bases from J, with 13 bases between. CDR3 protein: CASSYKWGFANEKLFF. CDR3 nucleotides: TGTGCCAGCAGTTACAAATGGGGGTTTGCTAATGAAAAACTGTTTTTT.

J is TRBJ2-2 and V is TRBV7-9; a possible D gene is TRBD1 (6 bases). Deletions cut 2 bases from V and 3 bases from J, with 13 bases between. The germline gives CDR1 SEHNR, CDR2 FQNEAQ (reference sequence). There are 16 residues in the CDR3. CDR3 protein: CASSLPQGLDTGELFF. CDR3 coding DNA: TGTGCCAGCAGCTTACCGCAGGGGCTTGACACCGGGGAGCTGTTTTTT.

This chain links TRBV5-4 with TRBJ2-5; weak D call: TRBD2 (6 bases). Germline assignment: CDR1 SGHNT and CDR2 YYREEE (reference sequence). The CDR3 length is 13 residues. Trimming removed 0 bases from V and 5 bases from J, with 8 bases in between. CDR3 sequence (DNA): TGTGCCAGCAGCTTGGCGGGAGCGGAGACCCAGTACTTC. It specifies CASSLAGAETQYF.

The chain joins TRBV19 to TRBJ2-3, with D possibly being TRBD2 (6 bases). V lost 8 bases, J lost 4 bases, and 16 bases lay in between. The CDR3 extends over 14 amino acids. CDR1 and CDR2 (germline): LNHDA, SQIVND (reference sequence). The CDR3 DNA is TGTGCCAGTGGGGCGGGGCACACGGCAGATACGCAGTATTTT. It yields the protein CASGAGHTADTQYF.

The chain employs TRBV7-2 and TRBJ1-2, with no clear D. Trimming removed 5 bases at V and 4 bases at J, with 17 bases between. Germline assignment: CDR1 SGHTA and CDR2 FQGNSA. The CDR3 runs to 15 residues. This chain's CDR3 is CASSPAPQRGYGYTF. DNA of the CDR3: TGTGCCAGCAGCCCGGCGCCCCAACGGGGCTATGGCTACACCTTC.

This chain uses TRBV6-5 with TRBJ2-7; D not certain. There are 14 residues in the CDR3. Between the trimmed V and J ends, which lost 3 bases and 2 bases, there was a span of 11 bases. CDR1 and CDR2 (germline): MNHEY, SVGAGI. The CDR3: CASSYGLDAYEQYF. DNA for the CDR3: TGTGCCAGCAGTTATGGTTTGGATGCCTACGAGCAGTACTTC.

The rearrangement joins TRBV6-1 to TRBJ2-7, with 11 bases matching TRBD2. This CDR3 comprises 15 residues. V dropped 6 bases and J dropped 1; count of bases not matched to a gene: 5. Germline CDR1 and CDR2: MNHNS and SASEGT. This CDR3 reads CASSGLAGSSYEQYF. The CDR3 region has the DNA TGTGCCAGCAGCGGACTAGCGGGTTCGTCCTACGAGCAGTACTTC.

The chain recombines TRBV5-1 with TRBJ2-5; TRBD2 matches 11 bases. The ends lost 7 bases at V and 3 bases at J; junction bases unmatched: 5. Germline CDR1 and CDR2: SGHRS and YFSETQ. This CDR3 is built from 14 residues. The CDR3 sequence is CASRELAGEETQYF. CDR3 bases: TGCGCCAGCCGGGAACTAGCGGGAGAAGAGACCCAGTACTTC.

This rearrangement joins TRBV14 to TRBJ2-7; D is perhaps TRBD1 (5 bases). Trimming took off 0 bases at V and 3 bases at J, with 9 bases between the two ends. The CDR3 is 14 amino acids. Per germline, CDR1 SGHDN and CDR2 FVKESK. The CDR3 spells CASSQEGRFYEQYF. Here the CDR3 DNA reads TGTGCCAGCAGCCAAGAGGGGCGGTTCTACGAGCAGTACTTC.

The chain has TRBV11-2 and TRBJ2-5; D is unresolved. The ends were cut back, 4 bases at V and 5 bases at J, with 11 bases in the middle. The CDR3 is 13 residues long. Germline V gives CDR1 SGHAT, CDR2 FQNNGV. CDR3: CASSSQKLETQYF. The CDR3, as DNA: TGTGCCAGCAGCTCACAAAAACTCGAGACCCAGTACTTC. The full variable domain, rest sourced from reference TRBV11-2 and TRBJ2-5, is EAGVAQSPRYKIIEKRQSVAFWCNPISGHATLYWYQQILGQGPKLLIQFQNNGVVDDSQLPKDRFSAERLKGVDSTLKIQPAKLEDSAVYLCASSSQKLETQYFGPGTRLLVL.

The chain uses TRBV7-2 and TRBJ2-5, with TRBD2 identical over 7 bases. Germline V lookup: CDR1 SGHTA, CDR2 FQGNSA. CDR3 length equals 17 residues. The ends lost 2 bases at V and 4 bases at J; junction bases unmatched: 13. CDR3: CASSLMTSGIGRETQYF. Written as DNA, the CDR3 is TGTGCCAGCAGCTTAATGACCAGCGGGATAGGGAGAGAGACCCAGTACTTC. Full variable domain (remainder filled in from reference TRBV7-2 and TRBJ2-5): GAGVSQSPSNKVTEKGKDVELRCDPISGHTALYWYRQSLGQGLEFLIYFQGNSAPDKSGLPSDRFSAERTGGSVSTLTIQRTQQEDSAVYLCASSLMTSGIGRETQYFGPGTRLLVL.

The chain combines TRBV6-4 with TRBJ2-4; TRBD2 aligns across 9 bases. The CDR3 is 13 residues long. Germline CDR1 MRHNA, CDR2 SNTAGT. V was clipped by 0 bases and J by 9 bases; unmatched bases: 0. The chain's CDR3 is CASSDSAGGIQYF. As DNA, the CDR3 is TGTGCCAGCAGTGACTCAGCGGGAGGCATTCAGTACTTC.

The rearrangement joins TRBV20-1 to TRBJ2-1; unclear D gene. CDR3 length equals 11 residues. Between the trimmed V and J ends, which lost 6 bases and 1 base, there was a span of 4 bases. CDR1 is DFQATT, CDR2 SNEGSKA, per germline (reference sequence). CDR3 coding DNA: TGCAGTGCCGAGTCCTACAATGAGCAGTTCTTC. Translating it yields CSAESYNEQFF.

This clone was recorded only once. V gene TRBV5-1 combines with J gene TRBJ1-5; D is perhaps TRBD1 (5 bases). Deletions cut 0 bases from V and 6 bases from J, with 13 bases between. From germline, CDR1 is SGHRS and CDR2 YFSETQ. There are 15 residues in the CDR3. DNA of the CDR3: TGCGCCAGCAGCTTGGCGGGGGAAGGGAGTCAGCCCCAGCATTTT. Translated: CASSLAGEGSQPQHF.

CDR3 sequence: CASSRASPGVAETQYF. The CDR3 DNA reads as TGTGCCAGTAGTAGGGCCTCCCCGGGGGTAGCAGAGACCCAGTACTTC. V and J are TRBV19 and TRBJ2-5, with D perhaps matching TRBD2 (6 bases). The V gene's germline CDR1 is LNHDA and CDR2 SQIVND (reference sequence). This CDR3 spans 16 amino acids. V shed 4 bases and J shed 4 bases, with 19 bases lying between them.

This clone has a handful of counts. The chain recombines TRBV29-1 with TRBJ1-1; D perhaps matches TRBD1 (5 bases). Germline CDR1 and CDR2: SQVTM and ANQGSEA. V lost 6 bases to trimming and J lost 7 bases, with 18 bases between them. CDR3 length: 13 amino acids. The CDR3 reads CSVREWGLGEAFF. As DNA, the CDR3 is TGCAGCGTCAGAGAGTGGGGGTTGGGTGAAGCTTTCTTT.

This chain uses TRBV5-1 with TRBJ2-2, with D maybe TRBD1 (5 bases). The CDR3 length is 15 residues. Trimming stripped 1 base from V and 4 bases from J, with 11 bases between. Germline V CDR1 and CDR2: SGHRS, YFSETQ. The DNA of the CDR3 is TGCGCCAGCAGCTTGATGACAGCCACCACCGGGGAGCTGTTTTTT. It is translated as CASSLMTATTGELFF.

The CDR3 region has the DNA TGCGCCAGCAGCTTTGCAGTTACGGGCTATGGCTACACCTTC. It codes for CASSFAVTGYGYTF. The rearrangement joins TRBV5-1 to TRBJ1-2; D is unresolved. In germline, CDR1 is SGHRS, CDR2 YFSETQ. V was trimmed by 2 bases and J by 4 bases, leaving 12 bases between them. This CDR3 has 14 residues.

The CDR3 DNA follows: TGTGCCAGCAGTATCAGCGGGAGTGGCTACAATGAGCAGTTCTTC. Residues: CASSISGSGYNEQFF. The chain recombines TRBV6-1 with TRBJ2-1, with 8 bases lining up with TRBD2. The CDR3 loop spans 15 amino acids. Trimming took 5 bases from V and 3 from J; bases not matched to a gene: 6. CDR1 is MNHNS and CDR2 is SASEGT in the germline V gene.